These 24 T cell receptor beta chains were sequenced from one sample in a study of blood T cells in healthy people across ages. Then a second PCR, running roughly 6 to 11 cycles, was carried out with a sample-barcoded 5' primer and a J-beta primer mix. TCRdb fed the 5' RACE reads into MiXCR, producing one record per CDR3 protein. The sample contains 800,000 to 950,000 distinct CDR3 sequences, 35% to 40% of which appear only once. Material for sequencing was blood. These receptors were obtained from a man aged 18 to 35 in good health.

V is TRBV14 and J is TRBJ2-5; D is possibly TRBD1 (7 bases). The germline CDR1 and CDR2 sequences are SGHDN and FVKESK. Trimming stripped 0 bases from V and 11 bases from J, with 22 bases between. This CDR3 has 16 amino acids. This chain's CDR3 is CASSQEGGTDQYEQYF. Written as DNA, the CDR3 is TGTGCCAGCAGCCAAGAAGGCGGGACAGACCAGTATGAGCAGTACTTC.

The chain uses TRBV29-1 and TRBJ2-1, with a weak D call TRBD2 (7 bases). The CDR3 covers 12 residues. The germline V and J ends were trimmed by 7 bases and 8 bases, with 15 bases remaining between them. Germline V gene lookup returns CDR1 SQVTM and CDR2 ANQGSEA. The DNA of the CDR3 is TGCAGCGCGGGTGAGGGGGGGGATGAGCAGTTCTTC. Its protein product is CSAGEGGDEQFF.

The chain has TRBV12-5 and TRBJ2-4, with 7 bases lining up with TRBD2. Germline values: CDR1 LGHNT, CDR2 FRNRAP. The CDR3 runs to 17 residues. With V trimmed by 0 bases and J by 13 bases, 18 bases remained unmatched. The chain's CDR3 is CASGLVGPGGTYNEQYF. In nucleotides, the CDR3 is TGTGCTAGTGGTTTGGTAGGGCCGGGGGGTACCTACAATGAGCAGTACTTC.

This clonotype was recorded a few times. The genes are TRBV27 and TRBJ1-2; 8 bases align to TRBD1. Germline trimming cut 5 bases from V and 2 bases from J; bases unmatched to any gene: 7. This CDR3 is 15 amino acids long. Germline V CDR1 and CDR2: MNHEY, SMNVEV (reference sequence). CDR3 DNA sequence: TGTGCCAGCAGTCCCGAAGGACAGGGCAACTATGGCTACACCTTC. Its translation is CASSPEGQGNYGYTF.

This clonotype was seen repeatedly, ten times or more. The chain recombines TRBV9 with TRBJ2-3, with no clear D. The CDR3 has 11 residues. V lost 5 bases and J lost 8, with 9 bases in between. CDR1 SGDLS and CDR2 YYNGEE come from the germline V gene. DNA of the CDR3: TGTGCCAGCAGTCCCGGCGGTACGCAGTATTTT. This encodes CASSPGGTQYF.

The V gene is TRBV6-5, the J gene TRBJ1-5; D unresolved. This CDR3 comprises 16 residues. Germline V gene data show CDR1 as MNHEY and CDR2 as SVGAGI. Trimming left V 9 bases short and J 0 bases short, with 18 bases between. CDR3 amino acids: CASAIRVGGSNQPQHF. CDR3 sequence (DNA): TGTGCCAGTGCTATTCGAGTCGGCGGTAGCAATCAGCCCCAGCATTTT.

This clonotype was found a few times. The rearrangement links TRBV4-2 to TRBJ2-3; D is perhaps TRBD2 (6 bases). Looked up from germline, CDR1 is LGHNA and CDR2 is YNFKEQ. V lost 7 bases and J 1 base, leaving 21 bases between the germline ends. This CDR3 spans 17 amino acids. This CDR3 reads CASNKEPGLPGTDTQYF. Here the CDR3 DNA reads TGTGCCAGCAATAAAGAACCTGGACTACCAGGCACAGATACGCAGTATTTT.

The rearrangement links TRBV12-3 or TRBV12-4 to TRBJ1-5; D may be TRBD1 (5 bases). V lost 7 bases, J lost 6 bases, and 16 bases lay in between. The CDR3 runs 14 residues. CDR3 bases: TGTGCCAGCACCGGGACGGGTTTGGGTCAGCCCCAGCATTTT. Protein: CASTGTGLGQPQHF.

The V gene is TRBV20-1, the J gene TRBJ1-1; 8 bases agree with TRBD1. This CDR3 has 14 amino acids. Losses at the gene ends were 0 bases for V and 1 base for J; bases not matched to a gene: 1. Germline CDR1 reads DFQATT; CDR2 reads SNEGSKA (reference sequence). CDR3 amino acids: CSAREGQANTEAFF. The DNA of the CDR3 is TGCAGTGCTAGAGAGGGACAGGCGAACACTGAAGCTTTCTTT.

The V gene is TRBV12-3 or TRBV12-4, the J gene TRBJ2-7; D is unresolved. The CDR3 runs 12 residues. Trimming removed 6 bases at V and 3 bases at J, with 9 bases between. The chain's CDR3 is CASSQTIYEQYF. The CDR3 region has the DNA TGTGCCAGCAGCCAAACTATCTACGAGCAGTACTTC.

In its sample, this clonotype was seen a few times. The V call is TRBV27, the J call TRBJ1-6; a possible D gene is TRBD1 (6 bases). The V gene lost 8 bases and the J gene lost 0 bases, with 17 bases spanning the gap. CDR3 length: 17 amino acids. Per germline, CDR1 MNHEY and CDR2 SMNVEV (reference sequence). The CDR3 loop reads CASGALTGVSYNSPLHF. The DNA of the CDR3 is TGTGCCAGCGGTGCCTTGACAGGCGTCTCCTATAATTCACCCCTCCACTTT.

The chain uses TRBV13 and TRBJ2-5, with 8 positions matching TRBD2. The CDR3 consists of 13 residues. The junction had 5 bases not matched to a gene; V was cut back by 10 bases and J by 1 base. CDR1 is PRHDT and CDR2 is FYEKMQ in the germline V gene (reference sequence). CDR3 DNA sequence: TGTGCCACTCAACTAGCGGCCCAAGAGACCCAGTACTTC. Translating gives CATQLAAQETQYF. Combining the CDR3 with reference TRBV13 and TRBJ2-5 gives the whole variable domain AAGVIQSPRHLIKEKRETATLKCYPIPRHDTVYWYQQGPGQDPQFLISFYEKMQSDKGSIPDRFSAQQFSDYHSELNMSSLELGDSALYFCATQLAAQETQYFGPGTRLLVL.

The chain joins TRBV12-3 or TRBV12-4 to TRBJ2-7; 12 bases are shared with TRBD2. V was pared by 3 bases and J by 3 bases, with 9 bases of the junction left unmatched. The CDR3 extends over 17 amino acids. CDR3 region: CASSFSTSGGLFYEQYF. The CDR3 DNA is TGTGCCAGCAGTTTTAGTACTAGCGGGGGGCTCTTCTACGAGCAGTACTTC.

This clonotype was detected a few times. The CDR3 DNA sequence: TGTGCCACCAGTACCGCGGGGGGGGCAGAGACCCAGTACTTC. This codes for CATSTAGGAETQYF. The chain has TRBV15 and TRBJ2-5, with 9 positions matching TRBD2. The CDR3 consists of 14 residues. Germline CDR1 is LNHNV and CDR2 is YYDKDF (reference sequence). With V trimmed by 6 bases and J by 4 bases, 6 bases remained unmatched.

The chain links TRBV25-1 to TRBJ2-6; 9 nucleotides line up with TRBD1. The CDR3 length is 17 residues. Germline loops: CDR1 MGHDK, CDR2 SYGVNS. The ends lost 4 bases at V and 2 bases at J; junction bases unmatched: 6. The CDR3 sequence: CASSALTGGPGANVLTF. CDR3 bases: TGTGCCAGCAGTGCTTTAACAGGGGGCCCTGGGGCCAACGTCCTGACTTTC.

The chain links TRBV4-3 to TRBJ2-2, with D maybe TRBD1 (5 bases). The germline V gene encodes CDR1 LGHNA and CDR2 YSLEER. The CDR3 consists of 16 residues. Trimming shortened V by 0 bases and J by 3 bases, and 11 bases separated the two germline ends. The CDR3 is CASSQESRVYTGELFF. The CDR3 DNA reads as TGCGCCAGCAGCCAAGAGTCCAGGGTTTACACCGGGGAGCTGTTTTTT.

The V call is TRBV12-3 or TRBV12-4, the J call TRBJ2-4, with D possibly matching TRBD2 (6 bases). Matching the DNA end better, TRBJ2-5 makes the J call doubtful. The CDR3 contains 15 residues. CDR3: CASSRGAGRHETQYF. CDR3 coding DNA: TGTGCCAGCAGTCGCGGCGCAGGGAGGCATGAGACCCAGTACTTC.

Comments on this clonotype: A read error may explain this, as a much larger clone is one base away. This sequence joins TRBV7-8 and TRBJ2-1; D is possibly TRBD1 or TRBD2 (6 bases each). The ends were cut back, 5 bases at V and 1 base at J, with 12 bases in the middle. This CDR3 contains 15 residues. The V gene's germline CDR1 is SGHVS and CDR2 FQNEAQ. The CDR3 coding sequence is TGTGCCAGCAGCCTTGGGGGGCCTTCCTACAATGAGCAGTTCTTC. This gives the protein CASSLGGPSYNEQFF.

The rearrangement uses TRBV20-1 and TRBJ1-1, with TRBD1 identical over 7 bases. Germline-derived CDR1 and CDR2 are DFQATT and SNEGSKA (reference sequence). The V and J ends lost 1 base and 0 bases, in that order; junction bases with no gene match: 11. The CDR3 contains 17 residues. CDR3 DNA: TGCAGTGCTAGAGTTCGTCAGGGGGGCCCCATGAACACTGAAGCTTTCTTT. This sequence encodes CSARVRQGGPMNTEAFF.

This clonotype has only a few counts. In DNA, the CDR3 is TGTGCCAGCAGCCACGGGACGGTCTCCTACGAGCAGTACTTC. Translation gives CASSHGTVSYEQYF. The rearrangement joins TRBV3-1 to TRBJ2-7, with D possibly being TRBD1 or TRBD2 (5 bases each). Deletions cut 3 bases from V and 0 bases from J, with 9 bases between. The CDR3 runs to 14 residues. Germline assignment: CDR1 LGHDT and CDR2 YNNKEL (reference sequence).

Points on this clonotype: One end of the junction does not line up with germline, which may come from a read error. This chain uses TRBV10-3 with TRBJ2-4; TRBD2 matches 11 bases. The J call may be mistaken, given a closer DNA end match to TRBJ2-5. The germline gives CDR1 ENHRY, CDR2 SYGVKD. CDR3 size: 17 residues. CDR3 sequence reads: CAISESGTSGSRETQYF. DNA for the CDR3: TGCGCCATCAGTGAATCCGGGACTAGCGGTTCGAGGGAGACCCAGTACTTC.

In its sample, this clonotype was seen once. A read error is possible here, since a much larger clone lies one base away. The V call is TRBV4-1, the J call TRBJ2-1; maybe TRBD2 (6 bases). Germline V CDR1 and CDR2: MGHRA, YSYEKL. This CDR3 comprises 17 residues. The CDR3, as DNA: TGCGCCAGCCGCCAAGATGACGTGGGGGGAATCTACAATGAGCAGTTCTTC. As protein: CASRQDDVGGIYNEQFF.

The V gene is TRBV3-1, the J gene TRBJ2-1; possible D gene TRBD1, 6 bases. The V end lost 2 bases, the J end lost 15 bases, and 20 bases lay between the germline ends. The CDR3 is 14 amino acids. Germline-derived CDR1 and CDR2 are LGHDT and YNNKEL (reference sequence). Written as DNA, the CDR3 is TGTGCCAGCAGCCAACTACGGACAGATGGCCCGGGGTTCTTC. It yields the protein CASSQLRTDGPGFF.

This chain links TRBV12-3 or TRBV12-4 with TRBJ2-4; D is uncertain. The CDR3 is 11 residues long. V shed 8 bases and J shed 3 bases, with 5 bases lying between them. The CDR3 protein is CASARKNIQYF. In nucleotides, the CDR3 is TGTGCCAGCGCCCGCAAAAACATTCAGTACTTC.